This T cell receptor beta chain was sequenced during a study of cytomegalovirus exposure and HLA in healthy donors. The study, taken as a whole, reports: TCR beta sequences reportedly predicted most subjects' HLA-A and HLA-B alleles accurately. Another analysis was done later, and it associated approximately 17,000 TCR beta sequences with HLA alleles at 0.05 false discovery rate.

This clone came up a few times. As yet, its antigen is unknown. Both 60 Vbeta primers and 13 Jbeta primers went into the PCR. The repertoire was sequenced with immunoSEQ multiplex PCR; TCRdb's copy has only in-frame clones and lacks some. The sample has under 200,000 clones; around 68% are singletons. The J segment lost 6 bases and the V segment lost 7 bases, leaving 5 bases of the junction unmatched. This CDR3 contains 14 residues. The germline V gene has CDR1 MNHEY and CDR2 SMNVEV (reference sequence). The clonotype comes from a girl between 10 and 17 years old in good health and CMV-seronegative. This rearrangement joins TRBV27 to TRBJ1-6; 8 bases align to TRBD1. The sample comprised PBMCs. CDR3 protein: CASTWTGINSPLHF. CDR3 coding DNA: TGTGCCAGCACCTGGACAGGGATTAATTCACCCCTCCACTTT.